These 16 T cell receptor beta chains were all obtained from the same sample, sequenced in a study of response to subunit inactivated influenza vaccine. TCRdb itself ran the RT-PCR reads through MiXCR, one entry per CDR3 protein. The data show about 700,000 distinct CDR3 sequences, approximately 14% seen once. The sample was PBMCs from blood, taken about 14 days before vaccination. These TCRs come from a man in his fifties who received an inactivated influenza vaccine.

This chain links TRBV29-1 with TRBJ2-1, with 11 bases matching TRBD2. Trimming at V came to 4 bases and at J to 0 bases, leaving 11 bases not matched to a gene. Looked up from germline, CDR1 is SQVTM and CDR2 is ANQGSEA. There are 18 residues in the CDR3. The DNA of the CDR3 is TGCAGCGTTGTAACTAGCGGGGGCTTTTTGAGCTCCTACAATGAGCAGTTCTTC. Protein: CSVVTSGGFLSSYNEQFF.

The chain couples TRBV7-2 to TRBJ2-5; TRBD2 might be the D (5 bases). There are 13 residues in the CDR3. Per the germline V gene, CDR1 is SGHTA and CDR2 is FQGNSA. V dropped 6 bases and J dropped 7 bases, with 15 bases sitting between them. The CDR3 reads CASRQGLAGTQYF. CDR3 DNA: TGTGCCAGCAGGCAAGGGCTAGCCGGGACCCAGTACTTC.

Note on this clonotype: Being one base from a much bigger clone, this may be a read error. The chain recombines TRBV2 with TRBJ2-3, with D uncertain. V was clipped by 5 bases and J by 3 bases, with 6 bases between them. This CDR3 is 12 amino acids long. Per the germline V gene, CDR1 is SNHLY and CDR2 is FYNNEI. This CDR3 is CASSFITDTQYF. CDR3 DNA: TGTGCCAGCAGTTTCATAACAGATACGCAGTATTTT.

This clonotype has only a few counts. V is TRBV18 and J is TRBJ1-1; 7 bases are a match to TRBD1. The length of the CDR3 is 13 residues. Germline-derived CDR1 and CDR2 are KGHSH and LQKENI. With 4 bases clipped from V and 7 bases from J, the junction kept 6 bases outside the gene matches. The CDR3 DNA follows: TGTGCCAGCTCACTTCGACAGGGCCTTGAAGCTTTCTTT. Amino acids: CASSLRQGLEAFF.

This clonotype occurred a few times. The chain employs TRBV19 and TRBJ2-1, with D perhaps matching TRBD2 (6 bases). CDR1 is LNHDA and CDR2 is SQIVND in the germline V gene (reference sequence). Trimming stripped 7 bases from V and 5 bases from J, with 15 bases between. The CDR3 is 14 residues long. In DNA, the CDR3 is TGTGCCAGTACCCGGGTGGAGGGAAACAATGAGCAGTTCTTC. It translates to CASTRVEGNNEQFF.

The rearrangement joins TRBV6-1 to TRBJ1-5, with a weak D call TRBD1 (6 bases). V was trimmed by 4 bases and J by 3 bases, leaving 16 bases between them. Germline CDR1 is MNHNS and CDR2 is SASEGT. This CDR3 region has 16 residues. The CDR3 loop is CASSGGQSRDNQPQHF. CDR3 in DNA: TGTGCCAGCAGTGGCGGACAGTCAAGAGACAATCAGCCCCAGCATTTT.

V gene TRBV6-2 or TRBV6-3 combines with J gene TRBJ2-5; 7 nucleotides agree with TRBD1. Germline V lookup: CDR1 MNHEY, CDR2 SVGEGT. The ends lost 6 bases at V and 5 bases at J; junction bases unmatched: 6. CDR3 length: 13 residues. The CDR3 coding sequence is TGTGCCAGCAGACCAGGGGGTTCCGAGACCCAGTACTTC. It codes for CASRPGGSETQYF.

This clonotype was counted between two and nine times. V and J are TRBV10-3 and TRBJ2-2; TRBD2 matches 9 bases. V was pared by 7 bases and J by 2 bases, with 2 bases of the junction left unmatched. CDR3 length: 14 amino acids. CDR1 and CDR2 from the germline V gene are ENHRY and SYGVKD. The CDR3 loop reads CAIMTSGNTGELFF. In nucleotides, the CDR3 is TGTGCCATCATGACTAGCGGAAACACCGGGGAGCTGTTTTTT.

This clonotype occurred a few times. The rearrangement joins TRBV27 to TRBJ1-6; D may be TRBD1 (5 bases). V was cut by 5 bases and J by 9 bases, with 11 bases left in between. The CDR3 has 13 amino acids. Per the germline V gene, CDR1 is MNHEY and CDR2 is SMNVEV (reference sequence). CDR3 sequence (DNA): TGTGCCAGCAGTGCCCGGGGGAGTTCACCCCTCCACTTT. Encoded protein: CASSARGSSPLHF.

This clonotype was observed a few times. The V gene is TRBV3-1, the J gene TRBJ2-7, with 7 bases identical to TRBD1. This CDR3 comprises 14 residues. Per the germline V gene, CDR1 is LGHDT and CDR2 is YNNKEL (reference sequence). V shed 1 base, J shed 4 bases, and the junction held 4 bases outside the gene matches. CDR3 sequence: CASSQGQGRYEQYF. DNA for the CDR3: TGTGCCAGCAGCCAAGGACAGGGTAGATACGAGCAGTACTTC.

This clonotype came up many times. The chain links TRBV4-3 to TRBJ2-2, with 9 nucleotides matching TRBD2. Trimming removed 4 bases from V and 4 bases from J; junction bases left unmatched: 4. The CDR3 length is 15 residues. Germline-derived CDR1 and CDR2 are LGHNA and YSLEER. The CDR3 sequence is CASSPSGEGTGELFF. CDR3 bases: TGCGCCAGCAGCCCTAGCGGGGAAGGCACCGGGGAGCTGTTTTTT.

The chain's CDR3 is CASSKTGIVNTEAFF. The DNA of the CDR3 is TGTGCCAGCAGCAAGACAGGGATCGTGAACACTGAAGCTTTCTTT. The J gene is TRBJ1-1, the V gene TRBV11-2, with 7 bases that match TRBD1. Germline assignment: CDR1 SGHAT and CDR2 FQNNGV. The CDR3 has 15 amino acids. The J segment lost 0 bases and the V segment lost 5 bases, leaving 6 bases of the junction unmatched.

This clonotype was counted between two and nine times. The genes are TRBV6-1 and TRBJ2-2; D is unclear. The CDR3 has 13 residues. CDR1 and CDR2 from the germline V gene are MNHNS and SASEGT. Trimming pared 2 bases from V and 6 bases from J, leaving 7 bases between. The CDR3 here is CASSEFGSGELFF. For the CDR3, the DNA is TGTGCCAGCAGTGAATTCGGATCCGGGGAGCTGTTTTTT.

J is TRBJ2-7 and V is TRBV10-3; 8 nucleotides match TRBD1. CDR3 size: 14 residues. The ends lost 5 bases at V and 0 bases at J; junction bases unmatched: 3. From germline, CDR1 is ENHRY and CDR2 SYGVKD. CDR3 nucleotides: TGTGCCATCAGTTTGGACAGGGCCTCCTACGAGCAGTACTTC. This encodes CAISLDRASYEQYF.

A few counts support this clonotype. This chain connects TRBV6-4 to TRBJ1-6, with unresolved D. Germline V gene data show CDR1 as MRHNA and CDR2 as SNTAGT. Trimming cost V 0 bases and J 10 bases, with 7 bases left between them. CDR3 length: 13 residues. CDR3 bases: TGTGCCAGCAGTGACTCCGGTGGGTCACCCCTCCACTTT. Amino acids: CASSDSGGSPLHF.

This chain links TRBV29-1 with TRBJ2-1; a possible D gene is TRBD2 (6 bases). Germline V CDR1 and CDR2: SQVTM, ANQGSEA. The CDR3 runs 14 residues. Trimming took off 7 bases at V and 6 bases at J, with 19 bases between the two ends. The CDR3 region is CSGRMPGSGNEQFF. CDR3 nucleotide sequence: TGCAGCGGAAGGATGCCGGGTAGCGGCAATGAGCAGTTCTTC.